This T cell receptor beta chain was recorded in a study of graft-versus-host responses after intestinal transplantation. Broader study findings: Detected in recipient marrow were GvH clones, some of which were first observed in ileum or blood.

About this clone itself: Antigen: not known.

Germline CDR1 is WSHSY and CDR2 is SAAADI. CDR3 length: 12 amino acids. Trimming removed 5 bases from V and 5 bases from J, with 9 bases in between. TCRdb keeps only in-frame clones here, not all; method: immunoSEQ multiplex PCR. Of roughly 90,000 clones detected, about 90% appear once; the ten largest clones hold around 5.8%. The chain links TRBV10-2 to TRBJ2-5, with D uncertain. The TCR originated in a human donor who received an intestinal transplant. This specimen was unstimulated CD8+ T cells sorted from spleen or lymph node cells, taken before intestinal transplant. This CDR3 reads CASSLLVETQYF. CDR3 in DNA: TGCGCCAGCAGTCTCCTTGTTGAGACCCAGTACTTC.